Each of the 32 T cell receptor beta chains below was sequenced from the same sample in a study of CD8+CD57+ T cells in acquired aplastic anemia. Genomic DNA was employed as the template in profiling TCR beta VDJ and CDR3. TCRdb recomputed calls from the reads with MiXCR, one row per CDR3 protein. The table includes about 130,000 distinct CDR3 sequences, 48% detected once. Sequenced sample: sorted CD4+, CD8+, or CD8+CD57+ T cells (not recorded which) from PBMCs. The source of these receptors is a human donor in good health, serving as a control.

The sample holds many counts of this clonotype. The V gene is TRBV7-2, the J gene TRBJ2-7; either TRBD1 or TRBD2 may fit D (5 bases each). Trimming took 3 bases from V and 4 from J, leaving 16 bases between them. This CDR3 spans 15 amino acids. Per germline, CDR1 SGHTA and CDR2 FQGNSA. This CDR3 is CASSFVYGARYEQYF. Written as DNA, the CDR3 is TGTGCCAGCAGCTTCGTTTACGGGGCCCGATACGAGCAGTACTTC.

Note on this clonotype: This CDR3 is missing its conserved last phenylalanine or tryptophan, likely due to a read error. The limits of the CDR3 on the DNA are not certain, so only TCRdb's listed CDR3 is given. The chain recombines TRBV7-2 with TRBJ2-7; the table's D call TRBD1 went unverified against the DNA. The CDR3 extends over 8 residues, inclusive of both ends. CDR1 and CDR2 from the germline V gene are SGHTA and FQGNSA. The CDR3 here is CASRPSGG.

CDR3 nucleotides: TGCGGCCTTCGGTGGCTAGCGCAAGAGACCCAGTACTTC. Encoded protein: CGLRWLAQETQYF. The chain links TRBV20-1 to TRBJ2-5; D perhaps matches TRBD2 (6 bases). CDR1 and CDR2 (germline): DFQATT, SNEGSKA (reference sequence). The CDR3 has 13 residues.

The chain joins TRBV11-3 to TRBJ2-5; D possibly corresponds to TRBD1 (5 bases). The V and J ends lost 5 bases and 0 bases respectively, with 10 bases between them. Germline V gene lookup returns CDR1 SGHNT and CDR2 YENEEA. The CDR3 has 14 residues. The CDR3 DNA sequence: TGTGCCAGCAGCGGCGACAGCAACCAAGAGACCCAGTACTTC. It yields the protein CASSGDSNQETQYF.

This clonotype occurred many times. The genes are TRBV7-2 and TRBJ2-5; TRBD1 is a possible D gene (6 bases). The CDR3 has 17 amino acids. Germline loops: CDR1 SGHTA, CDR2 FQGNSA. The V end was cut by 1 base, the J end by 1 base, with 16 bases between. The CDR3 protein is CASSLVRARGPQETQYF. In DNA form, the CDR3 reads TGTGCCAGCAGCTTAGTAAGGGCCAGGGGACCCCAAGAGACCCAGTACTTC.

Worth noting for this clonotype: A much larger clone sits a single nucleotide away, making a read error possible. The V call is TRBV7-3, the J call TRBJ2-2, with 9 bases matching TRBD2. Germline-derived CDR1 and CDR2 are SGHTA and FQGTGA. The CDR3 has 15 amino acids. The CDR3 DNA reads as TGTGCCTGCAGCCTTCGCGGGGGGGCAGTCGGGGAGCTGTTTTTT. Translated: CACSLRGGAVGELFF.

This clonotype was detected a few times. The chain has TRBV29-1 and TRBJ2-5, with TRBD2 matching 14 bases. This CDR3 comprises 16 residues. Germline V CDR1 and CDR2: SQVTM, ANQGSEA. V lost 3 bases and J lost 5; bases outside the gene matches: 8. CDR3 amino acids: CSVDVTSGGAWETQYF. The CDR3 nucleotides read TGCAGCGTTGATGTGACTAGCGGGGGGGCATGGGAGACCCAGTACTTC.

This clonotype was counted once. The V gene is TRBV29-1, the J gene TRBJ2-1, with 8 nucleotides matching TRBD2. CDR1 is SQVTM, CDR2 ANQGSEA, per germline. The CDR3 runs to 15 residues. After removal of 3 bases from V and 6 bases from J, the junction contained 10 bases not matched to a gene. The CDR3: CSVEIPGGIINEQFF. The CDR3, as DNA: TGCAGCGTTGAGATCCCGGGAGGGATAATCAATGAGCAGTTCTTC.

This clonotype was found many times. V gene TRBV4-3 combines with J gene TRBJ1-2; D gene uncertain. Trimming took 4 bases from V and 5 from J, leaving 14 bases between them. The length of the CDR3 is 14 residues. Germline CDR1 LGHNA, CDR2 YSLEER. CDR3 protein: CASSLYDTQYGYTF. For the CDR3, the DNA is TGCGCCAGCAGCCTATACGACACTCAGTATGGCTACACCTTC.

As DNA, the CDR3 is TGCAGTGCAGCAGGCAATCAGCCCCAGCATTTT. Residues: CSAAGNQPQHF. The chain employs TRBV20-1 and TRBJ1-5; D gene unclear. The CDR3 has 11 amino acids. V was cut by 6 bases and J by 2 bases, with 5 bases left in between. Germline-derived CDR1 and CDR2 are DFQATT and SNEGSKA (reference sequence).

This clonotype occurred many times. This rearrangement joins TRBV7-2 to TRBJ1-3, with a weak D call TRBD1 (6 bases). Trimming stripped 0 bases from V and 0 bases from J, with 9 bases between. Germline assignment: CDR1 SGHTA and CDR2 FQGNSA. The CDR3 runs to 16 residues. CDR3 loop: CASSLATGLSGNTIYF. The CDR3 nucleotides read TGTGCCAGCAGCTTAGCGACAGGACTCTCTGGAAACACCATATATTTT.

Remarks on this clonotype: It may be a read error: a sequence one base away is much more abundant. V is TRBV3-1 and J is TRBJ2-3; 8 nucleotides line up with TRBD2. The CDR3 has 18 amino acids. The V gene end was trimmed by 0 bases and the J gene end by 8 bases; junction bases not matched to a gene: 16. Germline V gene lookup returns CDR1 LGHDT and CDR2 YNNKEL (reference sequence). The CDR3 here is CASSQDILASSGDGTQYF. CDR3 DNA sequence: TGTGCCAGCAGCCAAGATATATTGGCGAGTAGCGGGGATGGTACGCAGTATTTT.

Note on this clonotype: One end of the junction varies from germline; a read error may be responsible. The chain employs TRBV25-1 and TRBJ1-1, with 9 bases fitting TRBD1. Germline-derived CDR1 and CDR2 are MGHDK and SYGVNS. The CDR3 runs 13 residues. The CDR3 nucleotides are TGTGCCAGCAATGAATACCGGGACAGGGCCCTGTCCTTT. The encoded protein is CASNEYRDRALSF.

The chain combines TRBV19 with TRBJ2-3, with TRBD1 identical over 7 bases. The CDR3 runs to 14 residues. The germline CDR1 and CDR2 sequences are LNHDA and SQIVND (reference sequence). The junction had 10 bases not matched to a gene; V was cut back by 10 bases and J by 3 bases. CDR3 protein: CATATGIRTDTQYF. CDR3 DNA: TGTGCCACTGCGACAGGGATAAGAACAGATACGCAGTATTTT.

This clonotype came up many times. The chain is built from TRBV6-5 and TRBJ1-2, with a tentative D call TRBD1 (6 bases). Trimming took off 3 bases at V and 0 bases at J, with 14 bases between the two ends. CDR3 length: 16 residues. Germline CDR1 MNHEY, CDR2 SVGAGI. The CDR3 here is CASSYMGRGTNYGYTF. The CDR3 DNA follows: TGTGCCAGCAGTTATATGGGCAGGGGAACTAACTATGGCTACACCTTC.

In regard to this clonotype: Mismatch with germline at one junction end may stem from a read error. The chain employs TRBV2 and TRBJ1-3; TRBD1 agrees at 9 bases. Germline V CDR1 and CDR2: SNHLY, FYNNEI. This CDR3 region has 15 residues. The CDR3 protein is CASGETGGPGNTIYF. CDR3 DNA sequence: TGTGCCAGCGGTGAGACAGGGGGTCCTGGAAACACCATATATTTT.

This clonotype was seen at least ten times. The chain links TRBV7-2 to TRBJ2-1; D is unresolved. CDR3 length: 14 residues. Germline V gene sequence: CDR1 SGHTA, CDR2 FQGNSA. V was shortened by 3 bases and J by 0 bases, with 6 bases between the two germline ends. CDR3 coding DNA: TGTGCCAGCAGCTTTCGGAGCTCCTACAATGAGCAGTTCTTC. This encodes CASSFRSSYNEQFF.

The CDR3 region is CASSLGAGSGWTEAFF. CDR3 coding DNA: TGTGCCAGCAGCTTAGGGGCAGGGAGCGGCTGGACTGAAGCTTTCTTT. The rearrangement uses TRBV7-9 and TRBJ1-1; D might be TRBD1 (5 bases). Germline loops: CDR1 SEHNR, CDR2 FQNEAQ (reference sequence). This CDR3 has 16 residues. The germline V and J ends were trimmed by 1 base and 5 bases, with 17 bases remaining between them.

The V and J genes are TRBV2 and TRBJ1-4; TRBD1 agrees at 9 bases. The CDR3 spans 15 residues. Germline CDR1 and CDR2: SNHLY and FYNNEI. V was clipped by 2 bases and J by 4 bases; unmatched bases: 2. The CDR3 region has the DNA TGTGCCAGCAGTGAAAGGACAGGGGATAATGAAAAACTGTTTTTT. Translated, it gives CASSERTGDNEKLFF.

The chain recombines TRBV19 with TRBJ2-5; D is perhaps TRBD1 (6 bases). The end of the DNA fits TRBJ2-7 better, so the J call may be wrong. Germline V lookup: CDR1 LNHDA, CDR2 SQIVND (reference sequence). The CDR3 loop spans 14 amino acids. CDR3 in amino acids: CASSMKQQGDEQYF. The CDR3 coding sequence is TGTGCCAGTAGTATGAAGCAACAGGGCGACGAGCAGTACTTC.

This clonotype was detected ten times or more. The CDR3 sequence is CASSYLTGTNYGYTF. In nucleotides, the CDR3 is TGTGCCAGCAGTTACCTTACGGGGACCAACTATGGCTACACCTTC. The V gene is TRBV6-5, the J gene TRBJ1-2, with D possibly matching TRBD1 (5 bases). Germline values: CDR1 MNHEY, CDR2 SVGAGI. Trimming removed 2 bases from V and 2 bases from J, with 12 bases in between. This CDR3 comprises 15 residues.

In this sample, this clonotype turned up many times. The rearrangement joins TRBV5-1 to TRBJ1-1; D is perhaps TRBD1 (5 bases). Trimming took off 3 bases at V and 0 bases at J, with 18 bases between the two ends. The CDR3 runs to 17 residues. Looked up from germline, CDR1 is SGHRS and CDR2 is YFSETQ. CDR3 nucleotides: TGCGCCAGCAGCTGGGGTCAGGGAATCCGGGTGAACACTGAAGCTTTCTTT. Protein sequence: CASSWGQGIRVNTEAFF.

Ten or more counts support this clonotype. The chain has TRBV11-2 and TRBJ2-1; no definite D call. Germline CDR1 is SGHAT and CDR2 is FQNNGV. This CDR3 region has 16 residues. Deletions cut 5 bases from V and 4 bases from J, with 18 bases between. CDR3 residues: CASSPVTIKGYNEQFF. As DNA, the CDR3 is TGTGCCAGCAGCCCCGTCACTATCAAGGGTTACAATGAGCAGTTCTTC. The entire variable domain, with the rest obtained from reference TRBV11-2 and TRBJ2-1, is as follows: EAGVAQSPRYKIIEKRQSVAFWCNPISGHATLYWYQQILGQGPKLLIQFQNNGVVDDSQLPKDRFSAERLKGVDSTLKIQPAKLEDSAVYLCASSPVTIKGYNEQFFGPGTRLTVL.

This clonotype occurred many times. Here the CDR3 reads CASSQGTSRVETQYF. The CDR3 DNA reads as TGCGCCAGCAGCCAAGGAACTAGCAGAGTGGAGACCCAGTACTTC. The genes are TRBV4-3 and TRBJ2-5; maybe TRBD2 (6 bases). Per germline, CDR1 LGHNA and CDR2 YSLEER. Trimming stripped 1 base from V and 5 bases from J, with 14 bases between. This CDR3 comprises 15 residues.

The CDR3 DNA is TGTGCCGCCCGAGGGCATGGGGAGAGTAATTCACCCCTCCACTTT. It codes for CAARGHGESNSPLHF. This chain joins TRBV6-2 or TRBV6-3 and TRBJ1-6, with D unclear. Germline lookup yields CDR1 MNHEY and CDR2 SVGEGT. This CDR3 contains 15 residues. The ends were cut back, 11 bases at V and 6 bases at J, with 20 bases in the middle.

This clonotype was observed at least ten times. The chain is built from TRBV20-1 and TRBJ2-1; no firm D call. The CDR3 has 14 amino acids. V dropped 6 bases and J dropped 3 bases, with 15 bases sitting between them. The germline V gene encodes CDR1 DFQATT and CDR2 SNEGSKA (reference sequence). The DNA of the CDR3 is TGCAGTGCCGTCGTGCAGGCCTTCTACAATGAGCAGTTCTTC. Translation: CSAVVQAFYNEQFF.

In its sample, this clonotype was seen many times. The CDR3 DNA is TGTGCCAGCAGCGTAGTGGGGACCTACGAGCAGTACTTC. This gives the protein CASSVVGTYEQYF. The chain has TRBV9 and TRBJ2-7; D is uncertain. This CDR3 comprises 13 residues. The germline V gene has CDR1 SGDLS and CDR2 YYNGEE. V was cut by 0 bases and J by 2 bases, with 6 bases left in between.

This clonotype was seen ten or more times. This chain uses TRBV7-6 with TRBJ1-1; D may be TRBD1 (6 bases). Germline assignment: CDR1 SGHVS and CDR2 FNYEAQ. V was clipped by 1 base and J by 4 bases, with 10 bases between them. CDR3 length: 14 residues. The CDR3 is CASSLERGSTEAFF. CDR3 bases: TGTGCCAGCAGCTTAGAGAGGGGGAGCACTGAAGCTTTCTTT.

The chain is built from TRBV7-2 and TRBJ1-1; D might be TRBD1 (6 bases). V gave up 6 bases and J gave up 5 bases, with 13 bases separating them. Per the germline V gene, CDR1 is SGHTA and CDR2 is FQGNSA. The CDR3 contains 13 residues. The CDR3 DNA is TGTGCCAGCAGTGCGCAACAGGGAACTGAAGCTTTCTTT. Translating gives CASSAQQGTEAFF. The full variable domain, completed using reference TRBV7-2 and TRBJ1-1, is GAGVSQSPSNKVTEKGKDVELRCDPISGHTALYWYRQSLGQGLEFLIYFQGNSAPDKSGLPSDRFSAERTGGSVSTLTIQRTQQEDSAVYLCASSAQQGTEAFFGQGTRLTVV.

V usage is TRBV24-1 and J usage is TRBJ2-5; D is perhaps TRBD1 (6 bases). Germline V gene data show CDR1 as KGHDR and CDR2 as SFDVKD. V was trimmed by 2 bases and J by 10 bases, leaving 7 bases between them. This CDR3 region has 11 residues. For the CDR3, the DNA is TGTGCCACCAGTGATTGGGGGCTCCAGTACTTC. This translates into CATSDWGLQYF.

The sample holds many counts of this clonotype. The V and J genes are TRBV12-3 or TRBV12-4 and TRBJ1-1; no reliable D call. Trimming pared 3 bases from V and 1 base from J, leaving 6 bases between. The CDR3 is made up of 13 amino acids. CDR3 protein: CASSLSENTEAFF. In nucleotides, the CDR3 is TGTGCCAGCAGTTTGTCGGAGAACACTGAAGCTTTCTTT.

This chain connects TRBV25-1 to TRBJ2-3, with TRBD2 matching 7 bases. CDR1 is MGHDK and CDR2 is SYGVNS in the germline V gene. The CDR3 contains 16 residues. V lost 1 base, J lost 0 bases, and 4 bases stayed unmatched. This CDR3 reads CASSEFLRGSTDTQYF. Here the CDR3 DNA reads TGTGCCAGCAGTGAATTCTTGCGGGGGAGCACAGATACGCAGTATTTT. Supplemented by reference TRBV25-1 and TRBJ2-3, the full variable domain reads EADIYQTPRYLVIGTGKKITLECSQTMGHDKMYWYQQDPGMELHLIHYSYGVNSTEKGDLSSESTVSRIRTEHFPLTLESARPSHTSQYLCASSEFLRGSTDTQYFGPGTRLTVL.